A single sample gave rise to the 2 T cell receptor beta chains below, sequenced in a study of T cell responses to AZD1222 COVID-19 vaccine. Assay: immunoSEQ multiplex PCR; the TCRdb copy retains only in-frame clones and omits some. The sample's table shows more than 110,000 clones. The sample taken for sequencing was peripheral blood. These receptors all come from an adult in good health.

The chain combines TRBV2 with TRBJ2-5, with 8 bases matching TRBD1. In germline, CDR1 is SNHLY, CDR2 FYNNEI. J was trimmed by 4 bases and V by 6 bases; bases with no gene match: 13. The CDR3 runs to 16 residues. The CDR3 DNA reads TGTGCCAGCAGAAACGATAGGGGCAGGGGGCCAGAGACCCAGTACTTC. This gives the protein CASRNDRGRGPETQYF.

The chain combines TRBV30 with TRBJ1-6, with D unclear. Trimming left V 3 bases short and J 4 bases short, with 7 bases between. The CDR3 contains 13 residues. Germline V gene sequence: CDR1 GTSNPN, CDR2 SVGIG (reference sequence). The DNA for the CDR3 is TGTGCCTGGAGAGGGCAGTATAATTCACCCCTCCACTTT. Its translation is CAWRGQYNSPLHF. The full variable domain, rest sourced from reference TRBV30 and TRBJ1-6, is SQTIHQWPATLVQPVGSPLSLECTVEGTSNPNLYWYRQAAGRGLQLLFYSVGIGQISSEVPQNLSASRPQDRQFILSSKKLLLSDSGFYLCAWRGQYNSPLHFGNGTRLTVT.